These 29 T cell receptor beta chains originate from one sample sequenced in a study of shared clonotypes between healthy human individuals. CD45RO-negative, CCR7-positively selected cells formed the naive CD8 fraction, excluding terminally differentiated effector memory CD45RA+ cells. Using immunoSEQ multiplex PCR, the repertoire was profiled, and TCRdb retains in-frame clones only, with some absent. The sample lists 2 million to 2.5 million clones, about 95% occurring once. The sample was naive CD8+ T cells sorted from blood. The receptors derive from a man younger than 30 in good health.

Details on this clone: This CDR3 is also generated by other DNA sequences in the sample. V usage is TRBV27 and J usage is TRBJ2-7; 9 bases map to TRBD1. CDR3 size: 14 residues. With V trimmed by 5 bases and J by 4 bases, 6 bases remained unmatched. Looked up from germline, CDR1 is MNHEY and CDR2 is SMNVEV (reference sequence). The DNA for the CDR3 is TGTGCCAGCAGTCTCGACAGGGGGACTTACGAGCAGTACTTC. Its protein product is CASSLDRGTYEQYF.

This chain joins TRBV11-1 and TRBJ2-2; 10 bases fit TRBD1. This CDR3 has 16 amino acids. Trimming took 3 bases from V and 3 from J; bases not matched to a gene: 4. Germline V gene data show CDR1 as SGHAT and CDR2 as FQDESV (reference sequence). CDR3 region: CASSFGQGVDTGELFF. CDR3 coding DNA: TGTGCCAGCAGCTTCGGACAGGGGGTCGACACCGGGGAGCTGTTTTTT.

The chain combines TRBV27 with TRBJ2-3, with D unresolved. Germline CDR1 MNHEY, CDR2 SMNVEV (reference sequence). Trimming stripped 2 bases from V and 0 bases from J, with 9 bases between. The CDR3 spans 15 residues. The CDR3 DNA reads as TGTGCCAGCAGTTTAGCCGCGGCTAGCACAGATACGCAGTATTTT. Its translation: CASSLAAASTDTQYF.

J is TRBJ2-7 and V is TRBV5-4; 7 nucleotides align to TRBD2. V trimming: 5 bases; J trimming: 5 bases; junction bases outside the gene matches: 4. The CDR3 has 12 residues. CDR1 is SGHNT and CDR2 is YYREEE in the germline V gene (reference sequence). In DNA, the CDR3 is TGTGCCAGCAGGATGGGGGGGGACGAGCAGTACTTC. Protein product: CASRMGGDEQYF.

This clone is a singleton in its sample. The chain couples TRBV5-6 to TRBJ2-7; 10 nucleotides agree with TRBD2. The CDR3 consists of 17 residues. V trimming: 0 bases; J trimming: 2 bases; junction bases outside the gene matches: 8. CDR1 and CDR2 (germline): SGHDT, YYEEEE. The CDR3 here is CASSLELAGKSPYEQYF. The CDR3 bases are TGTGCCAGCAGCTTGGAACTAGCGGGAAAATCTCCCTACGAGCAGTACTTC.

A single count supports this clone. The chain is built from TRBV11-2 and TRBJ2-7; D remains ambiguous. The length of the CDR3 is 14 residues. The germline V gene encodes CDR1 SGHAT and CDR2 FQNNGV. With 0 bases removed from V and 2 bases from J, the gap between germline ends came to 8 bases. The CDR3 spells CASSLEDQAYEQYF. For the CDR3, the DNA is TGTGCCAGCAGCTTAGAGGACCAGGCCTACGAGCAGTACTTC.

Remarks on this clone: Other DNA sequences within the sample encode an identical CDR3. This sequence joins TRBV11-2 and TRBJ2-3, with D unclear. V was shortened by 0 bases and J by 2 bases, with 3 bases between the two germline ends. The germline V gene has CDR1 SGHAT and CDR2 FQNNGV. The CDR3 is made up of 13 amino acids. The CDR3 DNA reads as TGTGCCAGCAGCTTAGATCCCACAGATACGCAGTATTTT. It translates to CASSLDPTDTQYF.

This chain connects TRBV4-1 to TRBJ2-6; D is possibly TRBD1 (6 bases). Germline CDR1 MGHRA, CDR2 YSYEKL. This CDR3 spans 15 amino acids. V lost 3 bases and J 2 bases, leaving 8 bases between the germline ends. The CDR3 loop reads CASSHDRTGANVLTF. Written as DNA, the CDR3 is TGCGCCAGCAGCCACGACAGGACTGGGGCCAACGTCCTGACTTTC.

The chain links TRBV18 to TRBJ1-3; D not resolved. The CDR3 totals 15 residues. Per the germline V gene, CDR1 is KGHSH and CDR2 is LQKENI. V was shortened by 4 bases and J by 0 bases, with 10 bases between the two germline ends. The CDR3 sequence is CASSLSDDSGNTIYF. The CDR3 DNA sequence: TGTGCCAGCTCACTCTCGGACGACTCTGGAAACACCATATATTTT.

The chain uses TRBV7-3 and TRBJ2-5; 7 bases align to TRBD1. The junction had 8 bases not matched to a gene; V was cut back by 6 bases and J by 4 bases. Germline lookup yields CDR1 SGHTA and CDR2 FQGTGA. This CDR3 spans 14 amino acids. The CDR3 reads CASSTSGGIETQYF. The DNA for the CDR3 is TGTGCCAGCAGTACTTCAGGGGGTATAGAGACCCAGTACTTC. Drawing the rest from reference TRBV7-3 and TRBJ2-5, the complete variable domain is GAGVSQTPSNKVTEKGKYVELRCDPISGHTALYWYRQSLGQGPEFLIYFQGTGAADDSGLPNDRFFAVRPEGSVSTLKIQRTERGDSAVYLCASSTSGGIETQYFGPGTRLLVL.

J is TRBJ2-7 and V is TRBV7-2; TRBD2 matches at 9 bases. In germline, CDR1 is SGHTA, CDR2 FQGNSA. The CDR3 contains 15 residues. V dropped 6 bases and J dropped 3; count of bases not matched to a gene: 9. The CDR3 DNA follows: TGTGCCAGCAGGAATGCGGGAGGGCCGTTCTACGAGCAGTACTTC. It yields the protein CASRNAGGPFYEQYF.

The chain is built from TRBV7-2 and TRBJ2-7, with TRBD1 matching 9 bases. V shed 4 bases and J 9 bases; nucleotides not matched to a gene: 13. CDR1 is SGHTA and CDR2 is FQGNSA in the germline V gene. CDR3 length equals 15 residues. CDR3 nucleotides: TGTGCCAGCAGCTCAGAGGACAGGGGAGTCTATGGGCAGTACTTC. Protein: CASSSEDRGVYGQYF.

This clone came up once. The V gene is TRBV5-1, the J gene TRBJ2-7; D is perhaps TRBD1 (6 bases). The CDR3 sequence is 16 residues long. Looked up from germline, CDR1 is SGHRS and CDR2 is YFSETQ. Trimming removed 1 base from V and 3 bases from J, with 17 bases in between. DNA for the CDR3: TGCGCCAGCAGCTTGATCTGGGACAATCCATTCTACGAGCAGTACTTC. Its protein product is CASSLIWDNPFYEQYF. The whole variable domain, remainder taken from reference TRBV5-1 and TRBJ2-7, is KAGVTQTPRYLIKTRGQQVTLSCSPISGHRSVSWYQQTPGQGLQFLFEYFSETQRNKGNFPGRFSGRQFSNSRSEMNVSTLELGDSALYLCASSLIWDNPFYEQYFGPGTRLTVT.

Only one count was recorded for this clone. This sequence joins TRBV10-1 and TRBJ2-4; either TRBD1 or TRBD2 may supply D (5 bases each). With 3 bases removed from V and 0 bases from J, the gap between germline ends came to 12 bases. The CDR3 consists of 16 residues. The germline V gene has CDR1 WNHNN and CDR2 SYGVQD (reference sequence). CDR3 coding DNA: TGCGCCAGCAGTGATCCGGGGCCTATAGCCAAAAACATTCAGTACTTC. Encoded protein: CASSDPGPIAKNIQYF.

The chain has TRBV13 and TRBJ1-3, with 9 nucleotides matching TRBD1. Germline-derived CDR1 and CDR2 are PRHDT and FYEKMQ (reference sequence). Losses at the gene ends were 5 bases for V and 5 bases for J; bases not matched to a gene: 10. This CDR3 has 16 amino acids. The chain's CDR3 is CASSLGQGVIRNTIYF. The CDR3 DNA reads TGTGCCAGCAGCCTGGGACAGGGTGTAATTAGAAACACCATATATTTT.

The chain combines TRBV19 with TRBJ2-5, with D possibly matching TRBD1 (6 bases). Trimming took off 4 bases at V and 3 bases at J, with 12 bases between the two ends. From germline, CDR1 is LNHDA and CDR2 SQIVND (reference sequence). The CDR3 length is 14 residues. Written as DNA, the CDR3 is TGTGCCAGTAGTAAGATTTCAGGGGAAGAGACCCAGTACTTC. Protein: CASSKISGEETQYF.

J is TRBJ2-5 and V is TRBV7-2, with D perhaps TRBD2 (5 bases). Germline CDR1 SGHTA, CDR2 FQGNSA. CDR3 length: 12 residues. V lost 5 bases, J lost 9 bases, and 13 bases lay in between. CDR3 amino acids: CASSGGSEPQYF. CDR3 sequence (DNA): TGTGCCAGCAGCGGAGGTTCGGAGCCCCAGTACTTC.

The chain couples TRBV9 to TRBJ1-2, with TRBD1 identical over 9 bases. The CDR3 runs to 15 residues. Germline trimming cut 2 bases from V and 3 bases from J; bases unmatched to any gene: 5. In germline, CDR1 is SGDLS, CDR2 YYNGEE. CDR3 bases: TGTGCCAGCAGCGTCTGGACAGGGGAACACTATGGCTACACCTTC. Translating it yields CASSVWTGEHYGYTF.

The CDR3 loop is CASSLRDLSTEAFF. Here the CDR3 DNA reads TGTGCCAGCAGTCTGCGGGACTTATCCACTGAAGCTTTCTTT. V is TRBV27 and J is TRBJ1-1; maybe TRBD1 (5 bases). This CDR3 is 14 amino acids long. Germline assignment: CDR1 MNHEY and CDR2 SMNVEV (reference sequence). Trimming cost V 5 bases and J 4 bases, with 14 bases left between them.

V gene TRBV9 combines with J gene TRBJ2-2; the D is unclear. V was pared by 1 base and J by 3 bases, with 10 bases between. The CDR3 covers 15 residues. Germline values: CDR1 SGDLS, CDR2 YYNGEE. DNA of the CDR3: TGTGCCAGCAGCGTATCAGCAGATTACACCGGGGAGCTGTTTTTT. Amino acid sequence: CASSVSADYTGELFF. The whole variable domain, filled in from reference TRBV9 and TRBJ2-2, reads DSGVTQTPKHLITATGQRVTLRCSPRSGDLSVYWYQQSLDQGLQFLIQYYNGEERAKGNILERFSAQQFPDLHSELNLSSLELGDSALYFCASSVSADYTGELFFGEGSRLTVL.

This clone has only a few counts. The J gene is TRBJ1-1, the V gene TRBV19, with unresolved D. The CDR3 covers 15 residues. Trimming took off 3 bases at V and 4 bases at J, with 15 bases between the two ends. The germline V gene encodes CDR1 LNHDA and CDR2 SQIVND (reference sequence). The CDR3 DNA is TGTGCCAGTAGTATCAAACGGCCGGGGAGCACTGAAGCTTTCTTT. Amino acids: CASSIKRPGSTEAFF.

V gene TRBV5-6 combines with J gene TRBJ1-1; D call uncertain. Trimming took off 4 bases at V and 3 bases at J, with 7 bases between the two ends. The CDR3 runs to 12 residues. Germline V gives CDR1 SGHDT, CDR2 YYEEEE. CDR3 protein: CASSADYTEAFF. The CDR3 region has the DNA TGTGCCAGCAGCGCTGATTACACTGAAGCTTTCTTT.

The V gene is TRBV6-5, the J gene TRBJ2-7; 11 bases are shared with TRBD2. The CDR3 covers 14 residues. Germline CDR1 and CDR2: MNHEY and SVGAGI. V was clipped by 4 bases and J by 3 bases; unmatched bases: 2. CDR3 region: CASSLLAGDYEQYF. As DNA, the CDR3 is TGTGCCAGCAGTTTACTAGCGGGAGACTACGAGCAGTACTTC.

This chain joins TRBV6-5 and TRBJ2-1; a possible D gene is TRBD1 (5 bases). CDR1 MNHEY and CDR2 SVGAGI come from the germline V gene. With 1 base removed from V and 5 bases from J, the gap between germline ends came to 12 bases. CDR3 size: 15 residues. CDR3 protein: CASSYWGRADNEQFF. In DNA, the CDR3 is TGTGCCAGCAGTTACTGGGGCAGGGCGGACAATGAGCAGTTCTTC.

This rearrangement joins TRBV10-3 to TRBJ2-3; 10 bases match TRBD2. The CDR3 length is 18 residues. From germline, CDR1 is ENHRY and CDR2 SYGVKD. Trimming took 6 bases from V and 2 from J; bases not matched to a gene: 14. This CDR3 is CAISPILAGVGYTDTQYF. CDR3 sequence (DNA): TGTGCCATCAGCCCGATTCTAGCGGGGGTCGGATACACAGATACGCAGTATTTT.

The CDR3 DNA follows: TGTGCCAGTAGTATAGATCTTGAGACAGGGACCTACAATGAGCAGTTCTTC. Its translation: CASSIDLETGTYNEQFF. The chain has TRBV19 and TRBJ2-1; 7 nucleotides align to TRBD1. The CDR3 spans 17 residues. J was trimmed by 2 bases and V by 0 bases; bases with no gene match: 7. From germline, CDR1 is LNHDA and CDR2 SQIVND (reference sequence).

The V call is TRBV30, the J call TRBJ2-2, with 8 bases identical to TRBD2. Germline assignment: CDR1 GTSNPN and CDR2 SVGIG (reference sequence). This CDR3 region has 14 residues. Losses at the gene ends were 4 bases for V and 0 bases for J; bases not matched to a gene: 1. In DNA form, the CDR3 reads TGTGCCTGGATAGCGGGGCCGAACACCGGGGAGCTGTTTTTT. Protein: CAWIAGPNTGELFF.

This sequence joins TRBV19 and TRBJ2-1; TRBD1 might be the D (5 bases). The V end was cut by 3 bases, the J end by 14 bases, with 29 bases between. CDR1 is LNHDA, CDR2 SQIVND, per germline (reference sequence). This CDR3 region has 17 residues. The CDR3 is CASSMTAPTVTARSEFF. CDR3 coding DNA: TGTGCCAGTAGTATGACTGCCCCGACTGTGACAGCGAGGTCGGAGTTCTTC.

This rearrangement joins TRBV5-8 to TRBJ1-4, with 7 bases lining up with TRBD1. This CDR3 is built from 14 residues. The germline gives CDR1 SGHTS, CDR2 YDEGEE. Trimming at V came to 0 bases and at J to 6 bases, leaving 2 bases not matched to a gene. CDR3 sequence: CASSLGQGHEKLFF. The CDR3, as DNA: TGTGCCAGCAGCTTGGGACAGGGACATGAAAAACTGTTTTTT.